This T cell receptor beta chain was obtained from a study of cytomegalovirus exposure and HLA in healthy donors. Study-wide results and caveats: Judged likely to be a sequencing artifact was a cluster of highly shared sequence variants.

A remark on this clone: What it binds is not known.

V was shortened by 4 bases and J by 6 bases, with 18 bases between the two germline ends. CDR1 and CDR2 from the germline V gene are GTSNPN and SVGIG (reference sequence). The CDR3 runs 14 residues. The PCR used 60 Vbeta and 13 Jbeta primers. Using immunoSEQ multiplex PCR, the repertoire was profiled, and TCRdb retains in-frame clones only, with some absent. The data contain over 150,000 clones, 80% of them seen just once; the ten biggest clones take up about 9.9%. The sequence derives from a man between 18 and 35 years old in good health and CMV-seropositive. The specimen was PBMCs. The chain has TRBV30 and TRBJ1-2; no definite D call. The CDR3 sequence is CAWNRRGFPDGYTF. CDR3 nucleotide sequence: TGTGCCTGGAACCGGCGCGGCTTTCCGGATGGCTACACCTTC.